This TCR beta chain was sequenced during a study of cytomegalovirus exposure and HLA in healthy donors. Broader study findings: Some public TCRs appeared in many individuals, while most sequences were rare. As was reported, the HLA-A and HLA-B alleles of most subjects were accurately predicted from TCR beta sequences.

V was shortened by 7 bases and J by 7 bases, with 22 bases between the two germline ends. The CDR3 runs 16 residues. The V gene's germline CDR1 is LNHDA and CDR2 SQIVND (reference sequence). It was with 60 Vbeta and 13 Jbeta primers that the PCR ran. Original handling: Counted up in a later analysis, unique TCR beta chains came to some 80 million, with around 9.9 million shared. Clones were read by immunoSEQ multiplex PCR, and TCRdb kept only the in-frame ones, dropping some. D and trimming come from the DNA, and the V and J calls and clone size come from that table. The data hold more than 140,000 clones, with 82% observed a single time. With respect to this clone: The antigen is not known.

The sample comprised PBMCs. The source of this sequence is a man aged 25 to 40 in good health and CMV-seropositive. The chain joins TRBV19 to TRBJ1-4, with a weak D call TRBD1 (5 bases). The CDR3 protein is CASIKFRAGQPEKLFF. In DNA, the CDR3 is TGTGCCAGTATTAAATTTCGCGCAGGGCAACCTGAAAAACTGTTTTTT.